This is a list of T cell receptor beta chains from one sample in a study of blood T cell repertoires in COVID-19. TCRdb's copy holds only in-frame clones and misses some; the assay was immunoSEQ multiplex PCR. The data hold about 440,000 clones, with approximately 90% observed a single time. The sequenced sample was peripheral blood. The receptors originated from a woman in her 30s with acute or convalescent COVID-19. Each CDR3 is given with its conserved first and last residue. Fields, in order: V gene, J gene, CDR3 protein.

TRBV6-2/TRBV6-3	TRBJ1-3	CASSRDTGSGNTIYF
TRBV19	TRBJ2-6	CASSIGETGANVLTF
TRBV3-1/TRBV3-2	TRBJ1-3	CASSQRVQVTGNTIYF
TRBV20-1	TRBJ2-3	CSASTSYAERRTDTQYF
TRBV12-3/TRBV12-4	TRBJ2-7	CASSSGQLEQYF
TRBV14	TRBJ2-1	CASSQVSGLRYNEQFF
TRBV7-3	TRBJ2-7	CASSPSTSGFYEQYF
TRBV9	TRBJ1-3	CASSVDGRGRESGNTIYF
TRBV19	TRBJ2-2	CASSILGSANTGELFF
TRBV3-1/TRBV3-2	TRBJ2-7	CASSPSWRGSYEQYF
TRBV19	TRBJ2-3	CASSRTGGNTDTQYF
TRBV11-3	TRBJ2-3	CASSLSGTSDTQYF
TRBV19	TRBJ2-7	CASSIDLAGNEQYF
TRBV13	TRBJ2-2	CASSFSRRPPGELFF
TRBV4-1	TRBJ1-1	CASSQDSTAFF
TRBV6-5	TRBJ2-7	CASSYSTAGSYEQYF
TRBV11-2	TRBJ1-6	CASSRGVGQDSPLHF
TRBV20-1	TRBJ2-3	CSALPTDTQYF
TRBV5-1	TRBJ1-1	CASTEQEGRTEAFF
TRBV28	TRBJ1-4	CASKKDGTGGEKLFF
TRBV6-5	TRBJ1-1	CASTRDRGTEAFF
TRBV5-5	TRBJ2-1	CASSFLAGANNEQFF
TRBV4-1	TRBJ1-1	CVSSQNQGGGTEAFF
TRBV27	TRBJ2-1	CASSLRGSYNEQFF
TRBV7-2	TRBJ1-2	CASSFYRVGDGYTF
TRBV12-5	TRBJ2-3	CASGLEWAPADTQYF
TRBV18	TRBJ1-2	CASSLPGQGRRGYTF
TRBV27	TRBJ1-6	CASSLSPTVGNSPLHF
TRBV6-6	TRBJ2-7	CARLGGMFYEQYF